This is a list of T cell receptor beta chains from one sample in a study of PD-1 blockade in classical Hodgkin lymphoma. The protocol was immunoSEQ multiplex PCR, while the TCRdb copy is restricted to in-frame clones and leaves out a portion. This table has 30,000 to 40,000 clones, more than 85% appearing once. Sample: CD4+ T cells from blood. These receptors all come from a human donor with classical Hodgkin lymphoma. The CDR3 runs from the conserved cysteine through the conserved F or W. The order of the fields is V gene, J gene, clone size, D gene, CDR3 DNA, CDR3 protein. The D gene is left open where the match is weak. Size is stated for part of the rows, as once, few or many counts, or as a class when the clone is expanded.

>TRBV19|TRBJ1-4|NA|NA
TGTGCCAGTAGTATTGGACCGGCGCAGGAAAAACTGTTTTTT
CASSIGPAQEKLFF
>TRBV18|TRBJ2-1|NA|NA
TGTGCCAGCTCATCGGACCTATACAATGAGCAGTTCTTC
CASSSDLYNEQFF
>TRBV15|TRBJ2-3|NA|NA
TGTGCCACCAGCAGAGAGCGATCCCCAGATACGCAGTATTTT
CATSRERSPDTQYF
>TRBV4-1|TRBJ1-5|NA|NA
TGCGCCAGCAGCCAAGAATGGCGGATCAATCAGCCCCAGCATTTT
CASSQEWRINQPQHF
>TRBV19|TRBJ1-2|NA|TRBD1
TGTGCCAGTAGCCCCGGGACAGGTGGCTACACCTTC
CASSPGTGGYTF
>TRBV10-3|TRBJ1-2|NA|TRBD1
TGTGCCATCAGTGAGGGGCGACAGGGGAGCTATGGCTACACCTTC
CAISEGRQGSYGYTF
>TRBV7-9|TRBJ1-1|NA|NA
TGTGCCAGCAGCTTAAGAGGGTGGCGAGCTTTCTTT
CASSLRGWRAFF
>TRBV6-5|TRBJ1-2|NA|TRBD1
TGTGCCAGCAGACTCAGGGGGCTCTTTGGCTACACCTTC
CASRLRGLFGYTF
>TRBV15|TRBJ1-1|NA|NA
TGTGCCACCCAATGGTCAGTGAACACTGAAGCTTTCTTT
CATQWSVNTEAFF
>TRBV5-8|TRBJ1-5|few|NA
TGTGCCAGCAGCCGCTCCCAGCCCCAGCATTTT
CASSRSQPQHF
>TRBV5-4|TRBJ2-1|NA|TRBD1
TGTGCCAGCAGCCTTGGACAGGGGGCGGAGAATGAGCAGTTCTTC
CASSLGQGAENEQFF
>TRBV5-1|TRBJ1-4|NA|NA
TGCGCCAGCAGCTTGGAGGGACTCCCTAATGAAAAACTGTTTTTT
CASSLEGLPNEKLFF
>TRBV18|TRBJ2-3|NA|TRBD1
TGTGCCAGCGCTGGACAGGGCCTGGGTACGCAGTATTTT
CASAGQGLGTQYF
>TRBV7-2|TRBJ1-2|NA|TRBD1
TGTGCCAGCAGCCAGGACAGGGTCGACGGCTACACCTTC
CASSQDRVDGYTF
>TRBV10-3|TRBJ1-5|NA|NA
TGTGCCACCTCTATCGAGAGCAATCAGCCCCAGCATTTT
CATSIESNQPQHF
>TRBV10-3|TRBJ2-7|NA|NA
TGTGCCATCAGTGTGACTGAAGACTACGAGCAGTACTTC
CAISVTEDYEQYF